Listed below are T cell receptor beta chains from one sample, sequenced in a study of CD8+ T cells in alopecia areata. Data came from immunoSEQ multiplex PCR; TCRdb stores just in-frame clones and leaves some out. The table has about 69,000 clones, roughly 60% seen once. Sequencing used CD8+ T cells sorted from blood, obtained at week 0. The receptors come from a human donor with alopecia areata. Both conserved end residues are part of each CDR3. D genes are given only for firm matches. Clone size, where shown, is once, few, many, or a class for clones that have expanded.

clone size	V gene	J gene	D gene	CDR3 DNA	CDR3 protein
NA	TRBV7-6	TRBJ2-1	NA	TGTGCCAGCAGCGTGCGGAGGGGTGAGCAGTTCTTC	CASSVRRGEQFF
NA	TRBV23-1	TRBJ2-1	NA	TGCGCCAGCAGTCACGTAACAGGACCCACCCTTTCCAATGAGCAGTTCTTC	CASSHVTGPTLSNEQFF
NA	TRBV29-1	TRBJ2-5	TRBD1	TGCAGCGTTGAAGATAACTGGACAGGGAACCAAGAGACCCAGTACTTC	CSVEDNWTGNQETQYF
NA	TRBV5-1	TRBJ1-2	NA	TGCGCCAGCAGCCTAGACCTAGGACAGATCTATGGCTACACCTTC	CASSLDLGQIYGYTF
NA	TRBV19	TRBJ1-4	NA	TGTGCCATTTCCGGAAGATGGGGCGAAAAACTGTTTTTT	CAISGRWGEKLFF
NA	TRBV5-1	TRBJ2-3	NA	TGCGCCAGCAGCTTTACAGCAGCGAGCACAGATACGCAGTATTTT	CASSFTAASTDTQYF
few	TRBV30	TRBJ2-5	NA	TGTGCCTGGACGGCCAGCAGCGAAGAGACCCAGTACTTC	CAWTASSEETQYF
few	TRBV28	TRBJ2-3	NA	TGTGCCAGCAGTTTTTCCGCAGATACGCAGTATTTT	CASSFSADTQYF
NA	TRBV7-9	TRBJ1-2	NA	TGTGCCAGCAGCTGGGTCTACGGCTATGGCTACACCTTC	CASSWVYGYGYTF
NA	TRBV6-5	TRBJ1-3	NA	TGTGCCAGCAGTCGAGGTGTGCCTGGAAACACCATATATTTT	CASSRGVPGNTIYF
NA	TRBV10-3	TRBJ2-1	NA	TGTGCCATCAGTGAAACAGAATACAATGAGCAGTTCTTC	CAISETEYNEQFF
NA	TRBV4-2	TRBJ2-7	TRBD1	TGTGCCAGCAGCCAAGAAGGGACAGGGAGCTCCTACGAGCAGTACTTC	CASSQEGTGSSYEQYF
NA	TRBV7-9	TRBJ2-7	TRBD1	TGTGCCAGCAGCTTAGGAGGGACAGGGGGCAACGAGCAGTACTTC	CASSLGGTGGNEQYF
NA	TRBV7-2	TRBJ1-6	TRBD1	TGCGCCAGCAGCCCAGACAGGGGGCCAGATTCACCCCTCCACTTT	CASSPDRGPDSPLHF